The table lists the clone carrying this T cell receptor beta chain with many counts. Its antigen remains unknown. Investigators prepared the TCR beta libraries by applying iRepertoire HTBI primers and Arm-PCR of CDR3 regions. TCRdb used MiXCR to reprocess the multiplex PCR reads, holding one entry per CDR3 protein. The data hold 300,000 to 400,000 distinct CDR3 sequences, with around a fifth observed a single time. The sample belongs to a study of regulatory T cells in long-lasting Graves disease. Time point in this sample: persistent/refractory GD, antithyroid drugs over 5 years with positive TRAb. After RNA was extracted from PBMCs, the TCR library was made from it. In this cohort, patients came from an endocrinology department located in Xi'an, China. Study observations and caveats: Among samples with persistent disease, TRBV28, TRBJ1-2 and TRBJ2-5 were favored. New patients shared fewer public clonotypes (roughly 910) than persistent patients did (roughly 2,500).

J was trimmed by 3 bases and V by 5 bases; bases with no gene match: 14. The CDR3 consists of 18 residues. Germline loops: CDR1 MNHEY, CDR2 SVGEGT. This sequence originates from a female donor with Graves disease. Sequencing used peripheral blood mononuclear cells (PBMCs), obtained when the disease was refractory, from a patient treated with antithyroid drugs. The rearrangement joins TRBV6-2 or TRBV6-3 to TRBJ1-5, with TRBD1 matching 9 bases. CDR3 sequence: CASSGRDRVIVANQPQHF. CDR3 bases: TGTGCCAGCAGTGGCCGGGACAGGGTGATTGTGGCCAATCAGCCCCAGCATTTT.